Included here is one T cell receptor beta chain sequence, with context. Its target is not known. This CDR3 region has 15 residues. Germline V CDR1 and CDR2: SGHTA, FQGNSA. V was trimmed by 0 bases and J by 7 bases, leaving 10 bases between them. The data were taken from a study of response to subunit inactivated influenza vaccine. TCRdb redid the calling of the RT-PCR reads with MiXCR, one entry per CDR3 protein. The repertoire has 650,000 to 800,000 distinct CDR3 sequences, approximately 13% of them found once; the top ten carry 6.5% to 8.5%. Study outcomes and limitations: Authors proposed each seasonal influenza vaccination draws in few new T cells.

This clonotype was obtained from a man aged 50 or older who received an inactivated influenza vaccine. This chain connects TRBV7-2 to TRBJ1-6; D unclear. Sequences were derived from PBMCs from blood, sampled about 14 days before vaccination. CDR3 sequence (DNA): TGTGCCAGCAGCTTAGCGCAGTCCGAGAATTCACCCCTCCACTTT. Translation: CASSLAQSENSPLHF.